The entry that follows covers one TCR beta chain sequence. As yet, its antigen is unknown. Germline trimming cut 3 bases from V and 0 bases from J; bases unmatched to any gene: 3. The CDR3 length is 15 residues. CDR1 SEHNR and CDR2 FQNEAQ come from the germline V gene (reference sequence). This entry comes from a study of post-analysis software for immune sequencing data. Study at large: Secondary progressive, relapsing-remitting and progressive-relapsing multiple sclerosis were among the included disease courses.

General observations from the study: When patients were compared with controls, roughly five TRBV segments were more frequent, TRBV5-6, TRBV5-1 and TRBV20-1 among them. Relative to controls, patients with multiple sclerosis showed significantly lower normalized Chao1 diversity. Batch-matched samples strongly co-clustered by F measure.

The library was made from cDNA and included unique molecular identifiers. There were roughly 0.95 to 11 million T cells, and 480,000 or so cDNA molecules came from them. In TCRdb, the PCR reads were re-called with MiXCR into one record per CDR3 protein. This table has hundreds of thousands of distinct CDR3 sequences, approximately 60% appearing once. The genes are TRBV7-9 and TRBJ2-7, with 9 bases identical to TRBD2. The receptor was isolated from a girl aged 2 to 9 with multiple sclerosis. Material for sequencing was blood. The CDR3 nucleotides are TGTGCCAGCAGCTTGGGTAGCGGGAGCTCCTACGAGCAGTACTTC. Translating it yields CASSLGSGSSYEQYF. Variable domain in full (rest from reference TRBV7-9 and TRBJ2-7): DTGVSQNPRHKITKRGQNVTFRCDPISEHNRLYWYRQTLGQGPEFLTYFQNEAQLEKSRLLSDRFSAERPKGSFSTLEIQRTEQGDSAMYLCASSLGSGSSYEQYFGPGTRLTVT.